This T cell receptor beta chain comes out of a study of blood T cell repertoires in COVID-19. Sequenced by immunoSEQ multiplex PCR; TCRdb stores in-frame clones only, minus some. Of about 270,000 clones listed, roughly nine tenths are singletons. Among Cohort 3 donors, those recovered had two negative PCRs, clearance, or symptom resolution. The germline V gene encodes CDR1 MNHEY and CDR2 SMNVEV (reference sequence). With V trimmed by 8 bases and J by 8 bases, 9 bases remained unmatched. This CDR3 comprises 14 residues. The clonotype was recovered from a woman aged 60-70 years who had recovered from COVID-19. This chain connects TRBV27 to TRBJ1-5; TRBD1 matches 10 bases. The sequencing input was PBMCs or T cells enriched from blood (not recorded which). Here the CDR3 DNA reads TGTGCCAGCTCGGGACAGGGGAGCGGAGAGCCCCAGCATTTT. It translates to CASSGQGSGEPQHF.